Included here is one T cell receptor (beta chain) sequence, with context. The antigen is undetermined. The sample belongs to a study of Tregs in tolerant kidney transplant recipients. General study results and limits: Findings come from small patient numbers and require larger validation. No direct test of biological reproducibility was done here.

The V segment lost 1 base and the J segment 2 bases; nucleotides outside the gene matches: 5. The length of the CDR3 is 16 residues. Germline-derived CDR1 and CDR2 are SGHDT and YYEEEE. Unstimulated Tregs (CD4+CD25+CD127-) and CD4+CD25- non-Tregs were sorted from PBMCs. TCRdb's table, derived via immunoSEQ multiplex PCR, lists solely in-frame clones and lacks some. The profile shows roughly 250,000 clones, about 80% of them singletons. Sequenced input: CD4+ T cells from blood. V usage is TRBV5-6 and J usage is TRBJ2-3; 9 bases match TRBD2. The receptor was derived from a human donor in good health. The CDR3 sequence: CASSLRQREDTDTQYF. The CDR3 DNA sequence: TGTGCCAGCAGCTTGCGACAGCGGGAGGACACAGATACGCAGTATTTT.